This paragraph reports one T cell receptor beta chain. Its specific antigen is unknown. No quality values exist for individual bases; no much larger clone is one base distant. The library was generated by 5' RACE. For sequencing, a NextSeq 500 was employed. In the TCR library protocol, a unique molecular identifier was attached to each TCR cDNA molecule so that PCR and sequencing errors could be corrected. The original pipeline was this. TCR identification, UMI-based error correction and CDR3 extraction were all carried out with Decombinator tools. TCRs above a frequency of 2 per 1,000, corresponding to the top 1% of the tumor frequency distribution, were defined as expanded. Expanded tumor TCRs statistically deemed absent (corrected P<0.05) from at least one tumor region were classed as regional, and all other expanded tumor TCRs were classed as ubiquitous. Each repertoire was subsampled 100 times to 5,000 TCRs, after which Renyi diversity was computed with the R vegan package. CDR3 similarity networks were built from amino acid triplet string-kernel similarity, connecting CDR3s with pairwise similarity above 0.82. TCRdb passed the public sequencing reads through fastp at Q25 and MiXCR, retaining productive beta sequences. Rows are unified per CDR3 protein, each entry keeping the most common DNA and genes. TCRdb assigned the V and J calls; the authors' analysis was not used. The sample table records 21,000 or so distinct CDR3 sequences; roughly 6.5% of these occur just once. Clones ranked in the top ten supply around a tenth of the sample.

This specimen comes from a study of spatial heterogeneity in lung cancer (dated by TCRdb to between 2019 and 2020). For context, the study as a whole: More beta-chain than alpha-chain transcripts were consistently detected, likely reflecting higher beta-chain transcript abundance. TCR transcript counts in tumor regions correlated strongly with a T cell transcriptional module score from matched bulk RNA-seq. In the raw uncorrected reads, each unique combination of TCR and UMI appeared more than ten times on average. In non-small cell lung cancer, the study made a quantitative comparison of TCR alpha and beta repertoires among multiple tumor regions, matched nontumor lung and blood. Nonsynonymous mutation counts, determined by whole-exome sequencing of tumor tissue, were related to features of the TCR repertoire. At surgery, both alpha and beta chains were TCR-sequenced in roughly 200 tumor regions, approximately 64 matched nontumor lung samples and 56 PBMC samples. Study-level results and caveats: The tumor nonsynonymous mutation count correlated with the number of expanded alpha and beta TCRs within the tumor. Counts of ubiquitous and regional expanded TCRs correlated with counts of ubiquitous and regional nonsynonymous mutations, respectively. Confirming at a functional level the hypothesis that regional TCRs recognize regional mutations was considered to require additional single-cell paired TCR alpha and beta sequencing. TCR-seq was estimated to cover only roughly 6.8% of tumor T cells for alpha chains and approximately 13% for beta chains.

The time point label, as the study defines it: sample taken at primary tumor resection. The donors were 65 to 85 patients from the lung TRACERx cohort who had early-stage, untreated non-small cell lung cancer. TCR sequencing used whole RNA extracted from tumor and nontumor lung tissue, or from cryopreserved PBMC samples, without cell sorting. A patient was chosen for TCR sequencing only when enough RNA was available from at least two tumor regions. Before being selected, tumor and adjacent nontumor lung specimens were reviewed by a lung pathologist. The germline V gene yields SGHVS for CDR1 and FQNEAQ for CDR2. Germline trimming amounts to 3 bases on V and 0 bases on J, with 18 as the count of junction bases outside the gene matches. CDR3 length: 21 amino acids, cysteine to phenylalanine. This entry keeps only the CDR3 DNA: 63 bases, framed from base 1.

Here the chain combines TRBV7-8 and TRBJ2-4, with 9 junctional bases fitting TRBD1. The source material was lung tumor tissue, sampled at surgery. The TCR sequence derives from a male donor with early-stage non-small cell lung cancer. The DNA sequence is given as TGTGCCAGCAGCTTTCGTTTGCCGGGACAGGGAAAGGGACTAGCCAAAAACATTCAGTACTTC. Translated, this gives CASSFRLPGQGKGLAKNIQYF. The variable domain in full, with residues beyond the CDR3 obtained from the reference TRBV7-8 and TRBJ2-4 genes, is GAGVSQSPRYKVAKRGQDVALRCDPISGHVSLFWYQQALGQGPEFLTYFQNEAQLDKSGLPSDRFFAERPEGSVSTLKIQRTQQEDSAVYLCASSFRLPGQGKGLAKNIQYFGAGTRLSVL.